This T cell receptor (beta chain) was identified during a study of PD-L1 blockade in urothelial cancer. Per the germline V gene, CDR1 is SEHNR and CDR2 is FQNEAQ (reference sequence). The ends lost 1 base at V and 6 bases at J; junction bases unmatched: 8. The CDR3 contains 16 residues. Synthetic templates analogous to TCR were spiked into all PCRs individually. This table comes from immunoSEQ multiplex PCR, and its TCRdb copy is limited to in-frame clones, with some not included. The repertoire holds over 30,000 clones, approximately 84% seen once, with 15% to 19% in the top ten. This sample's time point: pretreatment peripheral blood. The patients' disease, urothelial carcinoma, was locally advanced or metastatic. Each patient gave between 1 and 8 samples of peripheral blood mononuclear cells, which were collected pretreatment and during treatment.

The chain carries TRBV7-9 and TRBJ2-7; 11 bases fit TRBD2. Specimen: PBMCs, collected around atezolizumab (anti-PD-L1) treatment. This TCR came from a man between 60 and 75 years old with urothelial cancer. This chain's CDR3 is CASSLDSGTSGFEQYF. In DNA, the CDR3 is TGTGCCAGCAGCTTAGACTCCGGGACTAGCGGTTTCGAGCAGTACTTC. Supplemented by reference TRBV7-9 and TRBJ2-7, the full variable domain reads DTGVSQNPRHKITKRGQNVTFRCDPISEHNRLYWYRQTLGQGPEFLTYFQNEAQLEKSRLLSDRFSAERPKGSFSTLEIQRTEQGDSAMYLCASSLDSGTSGFEQYFGPGTRLTVT.